This T cell receptor (beta chain) was identified in a study of CD8+ T cells in alopecia areata (dated by TCRdb to the late 2010s). In terms of the full investigation: Treated patients were enrolled in an open-label pilot trial of oral tofacitinib, 5 to 10 mg twice daily, for moderate-to-severe alopecia areata. Tofacitinib was given for 6 to 18 months, followed by 6 months of follow-up off drug to assess delayed response and recurrence. Disease severity in treated patients was measured with the SALT score, which quantifies the percentage of affected scalp surface area. In both human patients and the C3H/HeJ mouse model, the study applied high-throughput TCRbeta sequencing to look at T cell clonal expansion in alopecia areata. In humans, TCRbeta sequencing was performed on scalp tissue and on sorted CD4+ and CD8+ peripheral blood T cells from healthy controls and from patients with patchy or totalis/universalis alopecia areata. Patients on tofacitinib were biopsied at baseline and after 4 and 24 weeks of treatment, and several of the patients also had a later scalp biopsy. Scalp clonality was compared among normal scalp (n=4), patchy alopecia areata scalp (n=8), and alopecia totalis/universalis scalp (n=8). The RNA source kit depended on sample type: the PAXgene miRNA kit for fixed scalp, the miRNeasy kit for PBMCs, and the RNeasy kit for mouse skin. TCRbeta CDR3 regions were amplified by immunoSEQ multiplex PCR with 35 Vbeta forward and 13 Jbeta reverse primers. What the research found in general, with its limitations: Because the treated cohort was small and had only one nonresponder, larger studies are needed to examine links between baseline CD8+ expansion and response. Resident alphabeta T cells in normal human skin are also sequenced, complicating scalp TCR repertoire analysis, unlike mouse skin dominated by gammadelta T cells. Compared with normal scalp, lesional scalp had higher clonality and more expanded CD8+ clones, particularly in alopecia totalis/universalis, a pattern that suggests antigenic drive. Many expanded lesional clones were found to persist in scalp and blood during tofacitinib treatment, and relapse after treatment cessation may be partly explained by this persistence. Shared TCR sequences between patients were less evident than in mice, which may be partly attributable to HLA diversity in the patient population. Tofacitinib significantly lowered scalp clonality and the number of expanded CD8+ clones among the top 100 scalp clones.

For CDR1 and CDR2, the germline V gene lists LGHNA and YSLEER. The CDR3 sequence holds 16 residues, the cysteine and phenylalanine included. Only the CDR3 DNA is retained, 48 bases long and in frame from the first base. The trim is 0 bases for V and 13 bases for J, with a gap of 22 bases between the germline ends. For this clone: The specificity of this receptor is unknown. Base quality data are lacking; no much larger clone is found one base away.

The method behind the library was the immunoSEQ multiplex PCR assay. To provide template for TCR sequencing, every sample had RNA extracted and reverse transcribed into cDNA. First-strand cDNA was synthesized using SuperScript III with a 2:1 mix of oligo-dT and random hexamers. A synthetic immune receptor repertoire was used to assess amplification bias, and residual bias was removed computationally. The published analysis was carried out like this. Raw reads were preprocessed to remove errors, and CDR3 was defined according to IMGT conventions as the region from the conserved cysteine to phenylalanine. Clonality was computed by normalizing Shannon entropy by log2 of the number of productive unique TCRs and subtracting the result from 1. CD4 or CD8 identity of scalp clones was inferred by cross-referencing scalp TCRbeta sequences with sorted blood CD4 and CD8 repertoires. What TCRdb holds here is the immuneACCESS table cut down to in-frame rearrangements. Part of the clones is not present; checked against another copy, under half of the missing clones reflect an unresolved V gene, and the others are unexplained. V, J and clone size were drawn from that table, and D and trimming were deduced from the DNA. The sample records over 85,000 clones, over 70% of which are singletons. The top ten constitute roughly 17% of the sample.

The sample's treatment or condition, from its label and the paper: oral pan-JAK inhibitor, 5-10 mg twice daily. Lesional scalp punch biopsies and peripheral blood were collected from alopecia areata patients. PBMCs were isolated by density centrifugation and stained for CD3, CD4 and CD8, after which CD4+ and CD8+ T cells were sorted on a FACSAria. The TCR was taken from a human donor with alopecia areata. Recombination joined TRBV4-3 with TRBJ2-1; the D segment could be TRBD2, given 5 matching bases. The sequenced sample was CD8+ T cells sorted from blood, obtained at week 44, from a patient treated with tofacitinib. The sequenced DNA: TGCGCCAGCAGCCAAGATTTCCCCCCGGGGTCTTCGTCACAGTTCTTC. This encodes CASSQDFPPGSSSQFF.